The 5 T cell receptor beta chains reported below all come from one sample, sequenced in a study of CD8 T cells in Susac syndrome. Random hexamers were used to reverse transcribe the RNA input (0.5 to 1 ug). TCRdb reanalysed the immunoSEQ multiplex PCR reads using MiXCR and keeps one entry per CDR3 protein. This sample has a few hundred thousand distinct CDR3 sequences, with around 85% found just once. Input material: CD8+ T cells from PBMCs. The receptors shown here come from a human donor with multiple sclerosis.

On this clonotype: Its ends do not fully match the called genes, so a read error is possible. V gene TRBV20-1 combines with J gene TRBJ2-2, with D unclear. The CDR3 has 14 amino acids. Looked up from germline, CDR1 is DFQATT and CDR2 is SNEGSKA (reference sequence). CDR3 bases: TGCAGTGCAAGAGAAGCCCCCAACACCGGGGAGCTGTTTTTT. Translated: CSAREAPNTGELFF.

V is TRBV29-1 and J is TRBJ1-2; D is perhaps TRBD1 (6 bases). The germline gives CDR1 SQVTM, CDR2 ANQGSEA. The CDR3 has 14 residues. V lost 4 bases to trimming and J lost 6 bases, with 18 bases between them. The CDR3 bases are TGCAGCGTTGTGGGGGGGCCGGCAGGGGATGGCTACACCTTC. It translates to CSVVGGPAGDGYTF.

The chain combines TRBV20-1 with TRBJ2-7, with D unclear. The V end was cut by 3 bases, the J end by 1 base, with 10 bases between. Per the germline V gene, CDR1 is DFQATT and CDR2 is SNEGSKA (reference sequence). This CDR3 has 13 residues. In DNA form, the CDR3 reads TGCAGTGCTAGCCCCAGCTCGTCCTACGAGCAGTACTTC. Translation gives CSASPSSSYEQYF.

This clonotype was observed a handful of times. The rearrangement links TRBV30 to TRBJ1-1; D remains unclear. Germline V gene sequence: CDR1 GTSNPN, CDR2 SVGIG (reference sequence). CDR3 length equals 11 residues. Trimming left V 4 bases short and J 0 bases short, with 3 bases between. CDR3 coding DNA: TGTGCCTGGAATTTGAACACTGAAGCTTTCTTT. It specifies CAWNLNTEAFF.

The chain joins TRBV7-9 to TRBJ2-7; no reliable D call. Trimming removed 0 bases at V and 3 bases at J, with 9 bases between. CDR1 is SEHNR, CDR2 FQNEAQ, per germline (reference sequence). CDR3 size: 14 residues. The CDR3 DNA is TGTGCCAGCAGCTTAGCAGGGCCGAACTACGAGCAGTACTTC. It yields the protein CASSLAGPNYEQYF. Full variable domain (missing parts from reference TRBV7-9 and TRBJ2-7): DTGVSQNPRHKITKRGQNVTFRCDPISEHNRLYWYRQTLGQGPEFLTYFQNEAQLEKSRLLSDRFSAERPKGSFSTLEIQRTEQGDSAMYLCASSLAGPNYEQYFGPGTRLTVT.